This T cell receptor (beta chain) comes out of a study of cytomegalovirus exposure and HLA in healthy donors. Study in general: The same platform was used for the 100 to 150 validation repertoires and the 600 to 850 first-cohort repertoires, a later analysis reported.

Profiling relied on immunoSEQ multiplex PCR, and the TCRdb table lists in-frame clones only, not all of them. The sample carries 100,000 to 150,000 clones, 85% to 90% recorded once. Per germline, CDR1 SGHRS and CDR2 YFSETQ. V shed 2 bases and J shed 0 bases, with 9 bases lying between them. The CDR3 length is 15 residues. General study findings and limits: Rarity held for most TCR sequences, but there were some public TCRs that occurred in many donors. First-cohort TCR clusters tended to co-occur in the roughly 120 validation repertoires, a later analysis found. Published work reported that the classifier diagnosed cytomegalovirus status with high specificity and sensitivity.

Worth noting for this clone: As yet, its antigen is unknown.

What was sequenced was PBMCs. This clonotype was obtained from a woman under 30 in good health and CMV-seronegative. The chain joins TRBV5-1 to TRBJ1-3; D unresolved. The CDR3: CASSFGSSSGNTIYF. The CDR3 DNA follows: TGCGCCAGCAGCTTCGGGAGCTCCTCTGGAAACACCATATATTTT. Variable domain in full (rest from reference TRBV5-1 and TRBJ1-3): KAGVTQTPRYLIKTRGQQVTLSCSPISGHRSVSWYQQTPGQGLQFLFEYFSETQRNKGNFPGRFSGRQFSNSRSEMNVSTLELGDSALYLCASSFGSSSGNTIYFGEGSWLTVV.